This paragraph reports one T cell receptor beta chain. This record comes from a study of neoadjuvant anti-PD-1 for oral cavity cancer. Study summary: Around day 43, patients without progression received a fourth nivolumab dose before surgery.

The length of the CDR3 is 12 residues. The V gene's germline CDR1 is SEHNR and CDR2 FQNEAQ (reference sequence). The protocol was immunoSEQ multiplex PCR, while the TCRdb copy is restricted to in-frame clones and leaves out a portion. The sample shows approximately 32,000 clones, about 83% of them seen only once. The TCR was taken from a person between 40 and 80 years old with oral cavity squamous cell carcinoma. The V gene is TRBV7-9, the J gene TRBJ2-7; D is unresolved. The material was PBMCs, obtained before nivolumab (anti-PD-1) treatment. CDR3 sequence (DNA): TGTGCGGTCGCGAGGCAGAACTACGAGCAGTACTTC. Translating it yields CAVARQNYEQYF.